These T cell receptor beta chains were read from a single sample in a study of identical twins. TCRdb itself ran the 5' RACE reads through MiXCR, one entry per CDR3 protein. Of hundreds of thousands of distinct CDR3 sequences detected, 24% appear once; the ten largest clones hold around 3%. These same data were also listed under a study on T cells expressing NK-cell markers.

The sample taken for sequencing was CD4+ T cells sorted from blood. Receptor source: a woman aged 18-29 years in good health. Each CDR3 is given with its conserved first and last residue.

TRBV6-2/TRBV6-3 CASSTGTREQYF
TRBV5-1 CASSLVPGDTQYF
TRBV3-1 CASSTSGSPYEQFF
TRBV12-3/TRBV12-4 CASSLRGPSGTQYF
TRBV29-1 CSADEGGTDTQYF
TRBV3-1 CASTGGSAETQYF
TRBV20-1 CSARQGPPNQPQHF
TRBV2 CASSNRQGLFETQYF
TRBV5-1 CASSLARTGPSGANVLTF
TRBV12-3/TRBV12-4 CASSQGLVGAEQFF
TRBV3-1 CASSQEGGGGSPLHF
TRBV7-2 CASSLDPFTEAFF
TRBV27 CASSWTSLAPQHF
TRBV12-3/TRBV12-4 CASSLILGDGPYQETQYF
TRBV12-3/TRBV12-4 CASSSRAVGLGIQYF
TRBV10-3 CAISDPGRYEQYF
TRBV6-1 CASRPGRTNEKLFF
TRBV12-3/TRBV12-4 CASSLGGFGYTF
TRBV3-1 CASRIGTANEAFF
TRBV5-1 CASSLGLTSGIGTDTQYF
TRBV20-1 CSAPKSGQETQYF
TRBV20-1 CSASNSPAPATNEKLFF
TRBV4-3 CASSQEGGRSGEQFF
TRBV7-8 CASSPQSVGELFF
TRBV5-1 CASSLARGAEDTQYF
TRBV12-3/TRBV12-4 CASSFPAGGGKETQYF
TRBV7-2 CASTERHTQYF
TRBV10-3 CAINKSRGRNRGTEAFF
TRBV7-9 CASSPGAEASYEQYF
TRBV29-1 CSVKGTSGSRGDTGELFF
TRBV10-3 CAISEIRGEQYF
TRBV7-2 CASSLVEGNYGYTF
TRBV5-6 CASSLAGRGRVRTDTQYF
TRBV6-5 CASSFQGLPQFF
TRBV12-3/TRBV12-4 CASSLYSEGNQPQHF
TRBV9 CASSVPGHREAFF
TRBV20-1 CSATGLAGLETQYF
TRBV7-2 CASSSPRRNTEAFF
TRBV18 CASSPGGVGEQFF
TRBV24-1 CATSHPPNTEAFF
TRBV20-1 CSARGVGWTEAFF
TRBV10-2 CASRAGGRTEAFF
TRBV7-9 CASSIGTGDPKNIQYF
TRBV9 CASSVALSSGPYEQYF
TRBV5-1 CASSRTGTGELFF
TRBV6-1 CATQLAGDTDTQYF
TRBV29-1 CSVLGGQGADEQFF
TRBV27 CASSSIRGTINSPLHF
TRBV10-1 CASSERVKRVQETQYF
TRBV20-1 CSARDKNYLRSHEQYF
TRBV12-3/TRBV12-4 CASSRLRGLVTEAFF
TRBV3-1 CASSQAGEGTEAFF
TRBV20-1 CSARGRGQGSYQEQFF
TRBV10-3 CAIWDSLTYEQYF